This TCR beta chain was profiled in a study of T cells in localized non-small cell lung cancer. This clone came up a few times. Its antigen is not known. The study's findings and limits: Median approximately 50 top-100 tumor clones were shared with paired adjacent lung. Uninvolved adjacent lung had higher T cell clonality than tumor and all other tissues.

The CDR3 is 17 residues long. The V gene's germline CDR1 is SGHNT and CDR2 YENEEA. J gave up 5 bases and V 5 bases, and 17 bases lay outside the gene matches. Measured with immunoSEQ multiplex PCR; TCRdb has only the in-frame clones, and not every one. This table holds about 3,500 clones, roughly 40% found once. The source was lung tumor tissue, collected before any cancer treatment. The sequence was obtained from a male donor older than 55 with stage I lung adenocarcinoma. V and J are TRBV11-3 and TRBJ2-5; 7 bases agree with TRBD1. CDR3 region: CASSRLSRTGQVETQYF. The CDR3, as DNA: TGTGCCAGCAGCCGTTTAAGCCGGACAGGCCAGGTGGAGACCCAGTACTTC.